The entry below describes one T cell receptor beta chain. Researchers prepared the TCRbeta library using unique molecular identifiers, the study reports. TCRdb fed the PCR reads into MiXCR, producing one record per CDR3 protein. The table has about 540,000 distinct CDR3 sequences, roughly a quarter seen once. The entry originates in a study of T-cell reconstitution after alpha-beta-depleted transplantation in children. The sequencing here drew on PBMCs, taken before TCRalphabeta/CD19-depleted stem cell transplant. This clonotype was sampled from a boy younger than two with Wiskott-Aldrich syndrome, due to receive a stem cell transplant.

The CDR3 loop reads CASTAGTDTQYF. The CDR3 DNA follows: TGTGCCTCCACTGCGGGCACAGATACGCAGTATTTT. The rearrangement uses TRBV10-3 and TRBJ2-3; D remains ambiguous. The germline gives CDR1 ENHRY, CDR2 SYGVKD. The CDR3 is 12 amino acids. V was cut by 11 bases and J by 1 base, with 10 bases left in between.